The clone carrying this TCR beta chain came up a few times. Antigen specificity is unknown. CDR1 SQVTM and CDR2 ANQGSEA come from the germline V gene. This CDR3 spans 12 amino acids. V shed 3 bases and J 6 bases; nucleotides not matched to a gene: 2. These data are taken from a study of regulatory T cells in long-lasting Graves disease. Whole-study results and caveats: TCR diversity in persistent Graves' patients was below that of newly diagnosed ones.

Sample time point: newly diagnosed GD, antithyroid drugs for less than 3 months. The authors made the TCR library using RNA they extracted from PBMCs. Staff took approximately 10 milliliters of peripheral blood and put it into EDTA tubes. Library construction for TCR beta used iRepertoire HTBI primers and Arm-PCR of CDR3 regions. TCRdb processed the multiplex PCR reads anew with MiXCR; each CDR3 protein has one entry. The table includes more than 400,000 distinct CDR3 sequences, roughly 17% detected once. The same sample was also studied in work on T cells in Graves' hyperthyroidism and ophthalmopathy. As that study records: Disease duration under 2 months; hyperthyroidism patients were aged 18 to 65. Most thyroid clonotypes expanded above 0.001 appeared in blood too.

Sequenced here: peripheral blood mononuclear cells (PBMCs), sampled at new diagnosis, from a patient treated with antithyroid drugs. This TCR was sampled from a man aged 40-49 years with Graves disease. The chain uses TRBV29-1 and TRBJ2-1, with 7 bases identical to TRBD2. CDR3 region: CSVEGLINEQFF. The CDR3 DNA reads as TGCAGCGTTGAGGGACTAATCAATGAGCAGTTCTTC.